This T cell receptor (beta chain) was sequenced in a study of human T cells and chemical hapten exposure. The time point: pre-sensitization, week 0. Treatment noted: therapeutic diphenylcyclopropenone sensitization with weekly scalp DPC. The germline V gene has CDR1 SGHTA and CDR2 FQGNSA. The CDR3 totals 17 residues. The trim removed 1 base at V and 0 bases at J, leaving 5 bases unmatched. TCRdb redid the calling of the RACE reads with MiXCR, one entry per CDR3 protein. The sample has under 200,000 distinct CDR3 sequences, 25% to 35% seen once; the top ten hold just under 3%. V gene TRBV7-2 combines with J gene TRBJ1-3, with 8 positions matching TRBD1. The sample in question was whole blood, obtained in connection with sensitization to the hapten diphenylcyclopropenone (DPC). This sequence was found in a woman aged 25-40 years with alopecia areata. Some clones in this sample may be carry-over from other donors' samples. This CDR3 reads CASSLVGTGNSGNTIYF. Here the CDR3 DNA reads TGTGCCAGCAGCTTAGTTGGGACAGGAAACTCTGGAAACACCATATATTTT.